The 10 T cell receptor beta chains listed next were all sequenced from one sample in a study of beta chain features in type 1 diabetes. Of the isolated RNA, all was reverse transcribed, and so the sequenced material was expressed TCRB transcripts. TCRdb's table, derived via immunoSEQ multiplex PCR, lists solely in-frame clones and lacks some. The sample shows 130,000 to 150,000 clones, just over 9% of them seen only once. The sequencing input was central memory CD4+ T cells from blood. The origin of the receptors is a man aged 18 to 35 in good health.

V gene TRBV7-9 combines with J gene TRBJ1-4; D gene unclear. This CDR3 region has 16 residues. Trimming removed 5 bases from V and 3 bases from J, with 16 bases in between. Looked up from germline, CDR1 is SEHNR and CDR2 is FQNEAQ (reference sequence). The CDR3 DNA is TGTGCCAGCAGCCTATCCCAGGCGGGCGCTAATGAAAAACTGTTTTTT. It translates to CASSLSQAGANEKLFF.

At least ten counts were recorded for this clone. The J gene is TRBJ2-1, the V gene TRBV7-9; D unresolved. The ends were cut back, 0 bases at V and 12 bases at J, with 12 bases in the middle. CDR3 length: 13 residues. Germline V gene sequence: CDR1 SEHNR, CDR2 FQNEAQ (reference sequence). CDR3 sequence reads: CASSLAAASGQFF. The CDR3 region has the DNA TGTGCCAGCAGCTTAGCTGCAGCTTCGGGGCAGTTCTTC.

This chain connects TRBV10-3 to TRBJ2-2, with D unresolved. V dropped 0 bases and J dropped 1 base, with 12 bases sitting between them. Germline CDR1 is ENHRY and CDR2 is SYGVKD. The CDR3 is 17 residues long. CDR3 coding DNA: TGTGCCATCAGTGAGTCAAGTATTTGGCAGAACACCGGGGAGCTGTTTTTT. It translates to CAISESSIWQNTGELFF.

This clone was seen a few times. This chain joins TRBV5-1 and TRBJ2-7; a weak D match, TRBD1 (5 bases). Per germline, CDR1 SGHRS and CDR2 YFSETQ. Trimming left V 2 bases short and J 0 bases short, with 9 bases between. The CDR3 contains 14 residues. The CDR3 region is CASSLHRTSYEQYF. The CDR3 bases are TGCGCCAGCAGCTTACACAGGACCTCCTACGAGCAGTACTTC.

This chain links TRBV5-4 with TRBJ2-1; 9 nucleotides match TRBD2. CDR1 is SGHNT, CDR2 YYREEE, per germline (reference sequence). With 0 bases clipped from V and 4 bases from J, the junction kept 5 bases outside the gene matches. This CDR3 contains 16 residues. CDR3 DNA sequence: TGTGCCAGCAGCTTGGGGCGGGGGGGATCGTACAATGAGCAGTTCTTC. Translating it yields CASSLGRGGSYNEQFF.

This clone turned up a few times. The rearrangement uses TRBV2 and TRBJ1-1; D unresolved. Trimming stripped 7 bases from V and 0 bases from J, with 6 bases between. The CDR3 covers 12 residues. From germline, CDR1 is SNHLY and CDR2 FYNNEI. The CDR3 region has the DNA TGTGCCAGCAACGGGATGAACACTGAAGCTTTCTTT. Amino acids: CASNGMNTEAFF.

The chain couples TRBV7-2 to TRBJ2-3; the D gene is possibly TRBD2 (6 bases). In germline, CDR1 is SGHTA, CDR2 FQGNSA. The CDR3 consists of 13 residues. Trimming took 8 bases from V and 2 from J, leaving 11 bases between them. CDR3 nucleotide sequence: TGTGCCAGCGGGCGGGGCCCCACAGATACGCAGTATTTT. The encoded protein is CASGRGPTDTQYF.

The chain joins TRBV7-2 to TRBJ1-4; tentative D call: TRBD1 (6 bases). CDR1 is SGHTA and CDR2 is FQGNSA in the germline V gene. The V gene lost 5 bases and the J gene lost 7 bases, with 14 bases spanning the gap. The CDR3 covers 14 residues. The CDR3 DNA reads TGTGCCAGCAGCCCCCGAGTGGACAGTGAAAAACTGTTTTTT. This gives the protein CASSPRVDSEKLFF.

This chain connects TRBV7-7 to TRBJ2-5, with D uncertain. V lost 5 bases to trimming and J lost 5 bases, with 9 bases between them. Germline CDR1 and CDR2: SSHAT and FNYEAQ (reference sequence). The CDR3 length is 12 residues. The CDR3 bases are TGTGCCAGCAGCCGAACCCAGGAGACCCAGTACTTC. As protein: CASSRTQETQYF. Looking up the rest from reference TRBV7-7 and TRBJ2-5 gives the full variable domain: GAGVSQSPRYKVTKRGQDVTLRCDPISSHATLYWYQQALGQGPEFLTYFNYEAQPDKSGLPSDRFSAERPEGSISTLTIQRTEQRDSAMYRCASSRTQETQYFGPGTRLLVL.

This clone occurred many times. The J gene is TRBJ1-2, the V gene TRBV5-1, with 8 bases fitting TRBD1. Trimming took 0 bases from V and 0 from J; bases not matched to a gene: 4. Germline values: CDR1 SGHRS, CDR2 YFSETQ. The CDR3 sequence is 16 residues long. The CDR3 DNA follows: TGCGCCAGCAGCTTGGGGGGACAGGTCTCTAACTATGGCTACACCTTC. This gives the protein CASSLGGQVSNYGYTF.